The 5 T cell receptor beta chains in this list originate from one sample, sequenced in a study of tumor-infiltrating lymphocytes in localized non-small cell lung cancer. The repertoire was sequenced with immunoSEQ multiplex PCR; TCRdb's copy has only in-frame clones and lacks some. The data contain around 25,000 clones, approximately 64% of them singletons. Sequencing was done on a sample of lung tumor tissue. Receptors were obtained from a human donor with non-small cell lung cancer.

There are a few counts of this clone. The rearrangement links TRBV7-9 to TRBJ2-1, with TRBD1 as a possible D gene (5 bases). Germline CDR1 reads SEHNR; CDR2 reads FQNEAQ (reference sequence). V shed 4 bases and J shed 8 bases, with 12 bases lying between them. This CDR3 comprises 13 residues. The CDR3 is CASSSTERDEQFF. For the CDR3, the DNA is TGTGCCAGCAGCTCGACAGAACGCGATGAGCAGTTCTTC.

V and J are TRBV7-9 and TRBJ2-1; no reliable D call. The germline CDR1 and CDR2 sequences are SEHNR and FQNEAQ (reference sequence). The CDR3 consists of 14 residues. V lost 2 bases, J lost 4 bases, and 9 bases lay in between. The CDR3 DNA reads TGTGCCAGCAGCTTACAGAACATATACAATGAGCAGTTCTTC. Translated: CASSLQNIYNEQFF.

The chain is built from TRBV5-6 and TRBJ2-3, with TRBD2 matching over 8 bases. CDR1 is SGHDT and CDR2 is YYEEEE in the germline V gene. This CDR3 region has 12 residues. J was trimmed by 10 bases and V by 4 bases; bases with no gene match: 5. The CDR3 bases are TGTGCCAGCAGCCTTAGCGGGACCCCGCAGTATTTT. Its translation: CASSLSGTPQYF.

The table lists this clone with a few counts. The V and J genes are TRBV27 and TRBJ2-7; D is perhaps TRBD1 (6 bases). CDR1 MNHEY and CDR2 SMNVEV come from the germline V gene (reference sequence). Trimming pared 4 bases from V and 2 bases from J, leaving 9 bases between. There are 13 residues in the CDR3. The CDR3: CASSSTGPYEQYF. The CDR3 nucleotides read TGTGCCAGCAGTTCTACAGGGCCCTACGAGCAGTACTTC.

The CDR3 spells CSVGHLGDEDFF. For the CDR3, the DNA is TGCAGCGTTGGTCACTTGGGGGATGAGGATTTCTTT. The chain carries TRBV29-1 and TRBJ1-1; perhaps TRBD1 as D (5 bases). The germline CDR1 and CDR2 sequences are SQVTM and ANQGSEA. CDR3 length equals 12 residues. Trimming took off 4 bases at V and 13 bases at J, with 19 bases between the two ends.